The rows below give T cell receptor beta chains drawn from one sample of a study of cytomegalovirus exposure and HLA in healthy donors. Data came from immunoSEQ multiplex PCR; TCRdb stores just in-frame clones and leaves some out. The repertoire includes around 85,000 clones, less than 85% of them detected once, and 4% to 5% sits in the top ten. Specimen: PBMCs. The receptor set was obtained from a man between 60 and 70 years old in good health and CMV-seronegative. CDR3s include the opening cysteine and the closing phenylalanine or tryptophan. A D gene is named only where the DNA matches it firmly. A row's size may be missing; if present it is once, few, many or a size class.

CSSSLQAGSGANVLTF	TGTTCCAGCAGCTTACAGGCGGGCAGCGGGGCCAACGTCCTGACTTTC	TRBV7-9	TRBJ2-6	-	-
CASSPSLNRQNTEAFF	TGTGCCAGCTCACCATCCCTTAACAGGCAAAACACTGAAGCTTTCTTT	TRBV18	TRBJ1-1	-	-
CASTTGHQETQYF	TGTGCCAGCACCACAGGTCACCAAGAGACCCAGTACTTC	TRBV27	TRBJ2-5	-	-
CASSLFSRNTGELFF	TGTGCCAGCAGTTTATTTAGTAGGAACACCGGGGAGCTGTTTTTT	TRBV27	TRBJ2-2	-	-
CASRDSQNSGNTIYF	TGTGCCAGCAGGGACAGCCAAAACTCTGGAAACACCATATATTTT	TRBV6-5	TRBJ1-3	-	-
CASSVQSANEKLFF	TGTGCCAGCAGTGTTCAGTCAGCTAATGAAAAACTGTTTTTT	TRBV2	TRBJ1-4	-	-
CASSEMVQINEKLFF	TGTGCCAGCAGTGAAATGGTACAGATTAATGAAAAACTGTTTTTT	TRBV6-1	TRBJ1-4	-	-
CASSEGGGAPETQYF	TGTGCCAGCAGTGAAGGTGGGGGCGCACCGGAGACCCAGTACTTC	TRBV2	TRBJ2-5	-	-
CARGSGLGGDEQYF	TGTGCCCGAGGGTCGGGACTAGGGGGGGACGAGCAGTACTTC	TRBV14	TRBJ2-7	once	TRBD2
CASRQRGMNTEAFF	TGTGCCAGTAGGCAGAGGGGGATGAACACTGAAGCTTTCTTT	TRBV19	TRBJ1-1	-	-
CASTDRSPNYGYTF	TGTGCCAGTACCGACAGGAGTCCTAACTATGGCTACACCTTC	TRBV19	TRBJ1-2	-	-
CASSPYGDSSGNTIYF	TGTGCCAGCAGCCCCTACGGGGACAGCTCTGGAAACACCATATATTTT	TRBV9	TRBJ1-3	-	TRBD1
CSFCGGQYEQYF	TGCAGCTTCTGCGGGGGGCAATACGAGCAGTACTTC	TRBV29-1	TRBJ2-7	-	TRBD2
CASSFDGTEAIGGYTF	TGTGCCAGCAGCTTCGATGGGACAGAAGCGATTGGGGGCTACACCTTC	TRBV5-6	TRBJ1-2	-	TRBD1
CASSPVVSDTQYF	TGTGCCAGCAGCCCAGTGGTCTCAGATACGCAGTATTTT	TRBV7-6	TRBJ2-3	-	-
CASSYNRYEQYF	TGTGCCAGCAGTTATAACAGGTACGAGCAGTACTTC	TRBV6-8	TRBJ2-7	-	-
CASSLNPGSQETQYF	TGTGCCAGCAGCTTAAATCCTGGCAGCCAAGAGACCCAGTACTTC	TRBV11-2	TRBJ2-5	-	-
CASSPSGASYEQYF	TGTGCCAGCAGCCCCAGCGGGGCCTCCTACGAGCAGTACTTC	TRBV7-3	TRBJ2-7	-	TRBD2
CASSVGTGGTGANVLTF	TGTGCCAGCAGCGTAGGGACAGGGGGAACTGGGGCCAACGTCCTGACTTTC	TRBV9	TRBJ2-6	-	TRBD1
CALVGLGSYNEQFF	TGTGCCCTAGTGGGACTTGGCTCCTACAATGAGCAGTTCTTC	TRBV30	TRBJ2-1	-	-
CASSQASGTDTQYF	TGTGCCAGCAGCCAGGCCTCAGGGACAGATACGCAGTATTTT	TRBV7-6	TRBJ2-3	-	-
CASSFDRVNTEAFF	TGTGCCAGCAGTTTCGACAGGGTGAACACTGAAGCTTTCTTT	TRBV28	TRBJ1-1	-	TRBD1
CASSWGVLAGVTDTQYF	TGTGCCAGCAGTTGGGGGGTACTAGCGGGGGTCACAGATACGCAGTATTTT	TRBV5-5	TRBJ2-3	-	TRBD2
CASTSPRYEQYF	TGTGCCAGCACCAGCCCTAGGTACGAGCAGTACTTC	TRBV2	TRBJ2-7	-	-
CASSQGTGPHQPQHF	TGTGCCAGCAGCCAGGGGACAGGCCCACATCAGCCCCAGCATTTT	TRBV11-2	TRBJ1-5	-	TRBD1
CASSVDRGSQPQHF	TGTGCCAGCAGCGTAGACAGGGGCAGCCAGCCCCAGCATTTT	TRBV9	TRBJ1-5	-	TRBD1
CASSFLAGGVNEQFF	TGTGCCAGCAGCTTTCTAGCGGGGGGCGTCAATGAGCAGTTCTTC	TRBV2	TRBJ2-1	-	TRBD2
CARTGTGVSYEQYF	TGTGCCAGGACCGGGACAGGGGTCTCCTACGAGCAGTACTTC	TRBV6-7	TRBJ2-7	few	TRBD1
CASSLVEDRAIYF	TGTGCCAGCAGCTTAGTTGAGGACAGGGCAATATATTTT	TRBV7-8	TRBJ1-3	-	TRBD1
CASSEGQFIYGYTF	TGTGCCAGCAGTGAAGGACAGTTCATCTATGGCTACACCTTC	TRBV6-1	TRBJ1-2	-	-
CASSTGGVNTEAFF	TGCGCCAGCAGCACCGGGGGGGTGAACACTGAAGCTTTCTTT	TRBV5-1	TRBJ1-1	-	-